A single sample gave rise to the 8 T cell receptor beta chains below, sequenced in a study of blood T cell repertoires in COVID-19. TCRdb's table, derived via immunoSEQ multiplex PCR, lists solely in-frame clones and lacks some. Of about 33,000 clones listed, about 88% were seen once; the top ten hold about 26%. Sequencing was carried out using peripheral blood. The receptors come from a woman older than 75 with active or convalescent COVID-19.

The rearrangement joins TRBV18 to TRBJ1-5; 8 nucleotides agree with TRBD1. The CDR3 is 14 residues long. Germline values: CDR1 KGHSH, CDR2 LQKENI. With 3 bases clipped from V and 5 bases from J, the junction kept 3 bases outside the gene matches. CDR3 sequence (DNA): TGTGCCAGCTCACCCGGACAGGGTTATCAGCCCCAGCATTTT. Translation gives CASSPGQGYQPQHF.

The chain has TRBV18 and TRBJ2-1; 7 bases agree with TRBD2. The CDR3 runs 15 residues. V was pared by 3 bases and J by 2 bases, with 4 bases of the junction left unmatched. Germline CDR1 reads KGHSH; CDR2 reads LQKENI. The CDR3 DNA reads TGTGCCAGCTCACCTGGCCGGGGGGCCTACAATGAGCAGTTCTTC. Translated, it gives CASSPGRGAYNEQFF.

The rearrangement uses TRBV27 and TRBJ2-1, with 7 bases identical to TRBD2. Unmatched junction bases numbered 5, after V lost 6 bases and J lost 3 bases. Germline loops: CDR1 MNHEY, CDR2 SMNVEV (reference sequence). The CDR3 has 14 amino acids. The CDR3 region is CASRGGLNYNEQFF. CDR3 nucleotide sequence: TGTGCCAGCAGGGGGGGACTAAACTACAATGAGCAGTTCTTC.

V and J are TRBV24-1 and TRBJ2-3, with D possibly being TRBD2 (6 bases). With 2 bases removed from V and 6 bases from J, the gap between germline ends came to 8 bases. CDR1 KGHDR and CDR2 SFDVKD come from the germline V gene. The CDR3 contains 13 residues. CDR3 sequence reads: CATSDSSVDTQYF. The CDR3 DNA reads as TGTGCCACCAGTGATTCTAGCGTTGATACGCAGTATTTT.

The CDR3 DNA is TGTGCCAGCAGCCAAGACCCGAGAAATGGCTACACCTTC. This sequence encodes CASSQDPRNGYTF. This chain joins TRBV3-1 (or the pseudogene TRBV3-2) and TRBJ1-2, with D hard to call. Germline V gene data show CDR1 as LGHDT and CDR2 as YNNKEL (reference sequence). The CDR3 extends over 13 amino acids. V lost 0 bases and J lost 6, with 8 bases in between.

The chain is built from TRBV3-1 (or the pseudogene TRBV3-2) and TRBJ2-4, with TRBD2 matching 11 bases. Germline values: CDR1 LGHDT, CDR2 YNNKEL (reference sequence). V lost 0 bases to trimming and J lost 0 bases; unmatched junction nucleotides: 7. The CDR3 totals 19 residues. CDR3 in DNA: TGTGCCAGCAGCCAAGATAAGCTAGCGGGGGGACTAGCCAAAAACATTCAGTACTTC. Encoded protein: CASSQDKLAGGLAKNIQYF.

The rearrangement links TRBV12-5 to TRBJ1-1, with a possible D match to TRBD1 (5 bases). CDR1 and CDR2 from the germline V gene are LGHNT and FRNRAP. The CDR3 is made up of 16 amino acids. V was clipped by 0 bases and J by 5 bases, with 16 bases between them. This CDR3 is CASGLVMTGGVTEAFF. CDR3 sequence (DNA): TGTGCTAGTGGTTTGGTAATGACCGGGGGGGTAACTGAAGCTTTCTTT.

The V call is TRBV6-5, the J call TRBJ2-7; TRBD2 is a possible D gene (5 bases). The V gene's germline CDR1 is MNHEY and CDR2 SVGAGI. This CDR3 is built from 14 residues. The ends were cut back, 7 bases at V and 1 base at J, with 14 bases in the middle. The CDR3 loop reads CASIFTGGSYEQYF. The CDR3, as DNA: TGTGCCAGCATCTTCACCGGCGGGTCCTACGAGCAGTACTTC.